This T cell receptor (beta chain) was sequenced in a study of blood T cell repertoires in COVID-19. Study information: Spain, Italy and the United States supplied samples that represented acute and convalescent COVID-19. The analysed material was cDNA or gDNA that came from T cells, B-cell-depleted T cells, or PBMCs.

CDR3 length equals 15 residues. Deletions cut 0 bases from V and 4 bases from J, with 12 bases between. Original analysis: Estimation of nucleated cell counts relied on the amplification of reference gene primers. Profiled with immunoSEQ multiplex PCR; TCRdb holds only in-frame clones, not every one. The V and J calls and clone size come from that table; D and trimming were worked out from the DNA. Here the sample spans 180,000 or so clones, approximately 86% being singletons. The sample was peripheral blood. This rearrangement joins TRBV23-1 to TRBJ2-5; weak D call: TRBD2 (6 bases). TRBV23-1 is an open reading frame, and its role is uncertain. This TCR was sampled from a woman older than 75 in a cohort sampled during active or convalescent COVID-19. CDR3 DNA sequence: TGCGCCAGCAGTCAATCGTGCGGGGTTGGAGAGACCCAGTACTTC. This codes for CASSQSCGVGETQYF.